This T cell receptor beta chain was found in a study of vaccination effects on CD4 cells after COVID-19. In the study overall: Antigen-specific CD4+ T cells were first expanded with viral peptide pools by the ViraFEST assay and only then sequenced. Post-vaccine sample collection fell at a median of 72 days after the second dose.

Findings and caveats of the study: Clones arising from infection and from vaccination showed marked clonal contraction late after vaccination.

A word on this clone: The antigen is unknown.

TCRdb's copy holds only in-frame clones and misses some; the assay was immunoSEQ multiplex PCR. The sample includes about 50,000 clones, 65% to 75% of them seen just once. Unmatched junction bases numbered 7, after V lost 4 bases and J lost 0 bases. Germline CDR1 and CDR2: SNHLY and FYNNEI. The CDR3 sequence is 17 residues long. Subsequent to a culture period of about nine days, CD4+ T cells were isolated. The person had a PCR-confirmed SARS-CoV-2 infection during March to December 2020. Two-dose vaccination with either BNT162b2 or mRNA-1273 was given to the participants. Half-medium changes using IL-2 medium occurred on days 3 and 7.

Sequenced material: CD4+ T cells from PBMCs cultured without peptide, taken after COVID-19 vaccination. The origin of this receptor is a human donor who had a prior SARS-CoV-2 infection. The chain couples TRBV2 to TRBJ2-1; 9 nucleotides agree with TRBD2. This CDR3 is CASSGLAGPSSYNEQFF. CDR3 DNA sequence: TGTGCCAGCAGTGGGCTAGCGGGACCCAGCTCCTACAATGAGCAGTTCTTC.